This T cell receptor beta chain was observed in a study of technical replicates of blood from a few donors. The germline CDR1 and CDR2 sequences are SGHRS and YFSETQ. This CDR3 has 15 amino acids. V lost 2 bases and J 6 bases, leaving 15 bases between the germline ends. Method: immunoSEQ multiplex PCR; TCRdb's copy keeps in-frame clones and lacks some. The sample includes 72,000 or so clones, approximately 94% of them seen just once. The genes are TRBV5-1 and TRBJ1-5; tentative D call: TRBD1 (6 bases). The sequence came from a human donor in good health. The specimen was T cells isolated from PBMCs. The CDR3 here is CASSLSGEGGQPQHF. For the CDR3, the DNA is TGCGCCAGCAGCTTATCAGGGGAAGGGGGTCAGCCCCAGCATTTT.